This entry concerns a single TCR beta chain. No antigen is known for it. CD4+ T cells that had been cultured provided DNA sequenced with the Oncomine TCR Beta short-read assay. TCRdb reanalysed the PCR reads using MiXCR and keeps one entry per CDR3 protein. This sample has more than 8,000 distinct CDR3 sequences, with about 19% found just once. Indicated treatment: approximately 10-day PBMC culture with coronavirus spike peptide pools or control peptides (ViraFEST assay). This sample is part of a study of vaccination and CD4 T cells after COVID-19. Study overall: It was a median around 100 days after diagnosis, with a range of 35 to 161, that post-COVID samples were drawn. Treatment of control cultures consisted of a CEFX pool, an HIV-1 Nef pool, or no peptide. Blood was drawn a median 72 days post second dose, range 14 to 241.

This CDR3 spans 14 amino acids. Between the trimmed V and J ends, which lost 4 bases and 0 bases, there was a span of 9 bases. CDR1 is SNHLY, CDR2 FYNNEI, per germline. General study points: Median SARS-CoV-2-reactive clonotype numbers rose nonsignificantly, 21 to 38.

The rearrangement links TRBV2 to TRBJ2-5, with D possibly being TRBD2 (5 bases). The receptor's source is a human donor who had recovered from COVID-19. This material consisted of CD4+ T cells from blood, cultured in vitro, taken after SARS-CoV-2 vaccination. In DNA form, the CDR3 reads TGTGCCAGCAGTGTTCGACTATACCAAGAGACCCAGTACTTC. It encodes CASSVRLYQETQYF.